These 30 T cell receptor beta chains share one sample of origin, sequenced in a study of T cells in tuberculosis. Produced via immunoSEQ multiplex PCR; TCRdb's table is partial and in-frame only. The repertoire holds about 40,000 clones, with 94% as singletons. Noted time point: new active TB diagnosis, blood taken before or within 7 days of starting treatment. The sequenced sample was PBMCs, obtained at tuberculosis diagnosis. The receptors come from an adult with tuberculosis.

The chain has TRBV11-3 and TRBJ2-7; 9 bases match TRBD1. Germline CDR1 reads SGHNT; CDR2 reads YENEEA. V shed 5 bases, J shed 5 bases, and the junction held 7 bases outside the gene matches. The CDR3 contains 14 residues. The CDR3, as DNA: TGTGCCAGCAGCCGGACAGGGGATATGGACGAGCAGTACTTC. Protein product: CASSRTGDMDEQYF.

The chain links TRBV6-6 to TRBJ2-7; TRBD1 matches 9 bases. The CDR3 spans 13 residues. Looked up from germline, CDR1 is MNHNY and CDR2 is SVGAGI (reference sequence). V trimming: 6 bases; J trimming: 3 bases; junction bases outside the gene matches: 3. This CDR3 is CASSGTGNYEQYF. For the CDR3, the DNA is TGTGCCAGCAGCGGGACAGGGAACTACGAGCAGTACTTC.

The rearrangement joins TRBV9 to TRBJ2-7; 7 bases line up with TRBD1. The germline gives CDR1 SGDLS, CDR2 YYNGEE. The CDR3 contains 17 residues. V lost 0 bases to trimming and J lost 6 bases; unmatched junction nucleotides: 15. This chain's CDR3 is CASSVDVAQGNKGEQYF. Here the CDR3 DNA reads TGTGCCAGCAGCGTAGACGTCGCACAGGGGAACAAGGGCGAGCAGTACTTC.

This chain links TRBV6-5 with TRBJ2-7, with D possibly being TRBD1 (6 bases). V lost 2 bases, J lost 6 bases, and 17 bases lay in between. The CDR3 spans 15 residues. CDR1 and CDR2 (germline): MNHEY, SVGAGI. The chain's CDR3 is CASSYHLGTSPEQYF. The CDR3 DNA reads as TGTGCCAGCAGTTACCACCTAGGGACATCTCCCGAGCAGTACTTC.

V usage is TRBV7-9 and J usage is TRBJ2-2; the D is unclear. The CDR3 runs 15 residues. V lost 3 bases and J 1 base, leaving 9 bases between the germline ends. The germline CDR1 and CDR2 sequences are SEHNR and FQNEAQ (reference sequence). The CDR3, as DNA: TGTGCCAGCAGCTTTATGGCGGTGAACACCGGGGAGCTGTTTTTT. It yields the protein CASSFMAVNTGELFF.

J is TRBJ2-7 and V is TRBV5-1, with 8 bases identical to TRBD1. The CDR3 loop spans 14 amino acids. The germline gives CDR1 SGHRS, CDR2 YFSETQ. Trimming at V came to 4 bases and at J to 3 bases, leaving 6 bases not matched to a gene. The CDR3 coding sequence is TGCGCCAGCAGCACCGGACAGGGAGGCTACGAGCAGTACTTC. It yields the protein CASSTGQGGYEQYF.

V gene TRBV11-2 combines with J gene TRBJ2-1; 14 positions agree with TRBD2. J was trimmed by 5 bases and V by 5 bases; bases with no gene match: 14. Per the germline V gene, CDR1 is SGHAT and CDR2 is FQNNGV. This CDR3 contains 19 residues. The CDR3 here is CASSPGPRKGLAGDNEQFF. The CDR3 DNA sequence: TGTGCCAGCAGCCCTGGGCCGCGGAAGGGACTAGCGGGGGACAATGAGCAGTTCTTC.

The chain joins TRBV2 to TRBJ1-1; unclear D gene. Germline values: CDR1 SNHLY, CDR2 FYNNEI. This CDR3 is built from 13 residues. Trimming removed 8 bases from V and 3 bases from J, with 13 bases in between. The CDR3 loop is CASHLGGDTEAFF. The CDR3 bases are TGTGCCAGCCACCTGGGAGGAGACACTGAAGCTTTCTTT.

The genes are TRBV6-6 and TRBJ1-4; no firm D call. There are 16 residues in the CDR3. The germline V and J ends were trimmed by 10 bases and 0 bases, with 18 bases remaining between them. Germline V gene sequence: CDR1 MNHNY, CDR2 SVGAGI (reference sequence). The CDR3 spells CATSSQAPATNEKLFF. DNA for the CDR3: TGTGCCACCTCCTCGCAGGCCCCTGCAACTAATGAAAAACTGTTTTTT.

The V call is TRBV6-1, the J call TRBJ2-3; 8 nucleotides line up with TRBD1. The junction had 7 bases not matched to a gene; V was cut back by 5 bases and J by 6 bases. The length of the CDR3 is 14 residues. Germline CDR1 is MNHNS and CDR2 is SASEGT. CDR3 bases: TGTGCCAGCAGTAGACAGGGGCCTCACGATACGCAGTATTTT. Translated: CASSRQGPHDTQYF.

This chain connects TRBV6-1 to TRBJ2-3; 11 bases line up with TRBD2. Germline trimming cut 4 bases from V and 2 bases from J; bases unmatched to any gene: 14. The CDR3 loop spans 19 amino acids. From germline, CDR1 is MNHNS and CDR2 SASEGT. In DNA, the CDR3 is TGTGCCAGCAGTGCACTTGTTGCTAGCGGGGGGCGCATCACAGATACGCAGTATTTT. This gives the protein CASSALVASGGRITDTQYF.

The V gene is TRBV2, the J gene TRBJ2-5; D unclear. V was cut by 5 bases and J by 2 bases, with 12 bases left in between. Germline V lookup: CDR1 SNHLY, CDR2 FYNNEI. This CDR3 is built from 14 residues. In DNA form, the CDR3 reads TGTGCCAGCAGTTGGGCCAGAGTACAAGAGACCCAGTACTTC. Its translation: CASSWARVQETQYF.

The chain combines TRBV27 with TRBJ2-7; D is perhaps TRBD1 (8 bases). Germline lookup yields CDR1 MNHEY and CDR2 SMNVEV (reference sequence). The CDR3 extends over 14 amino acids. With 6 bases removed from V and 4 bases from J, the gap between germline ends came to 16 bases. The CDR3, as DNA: TGTGCCAGCAGGGGGGGGACAGGCCGGTACGAGCAGTACTTC. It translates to CASRGGTGRYEQYF.

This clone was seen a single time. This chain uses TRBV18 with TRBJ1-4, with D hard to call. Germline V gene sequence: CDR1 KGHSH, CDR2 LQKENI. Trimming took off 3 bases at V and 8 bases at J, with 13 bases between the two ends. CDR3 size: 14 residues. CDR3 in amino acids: CASSPLRRREKLFF. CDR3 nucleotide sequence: TGTGCCAGCTCACCGCTTAGGCGCAGGGAAAAACTGTTTTTT.

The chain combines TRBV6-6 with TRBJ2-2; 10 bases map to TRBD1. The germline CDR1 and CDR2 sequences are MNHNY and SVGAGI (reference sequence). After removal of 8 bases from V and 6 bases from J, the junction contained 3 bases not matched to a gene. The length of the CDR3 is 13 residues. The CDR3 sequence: CASGQGVAGELFF. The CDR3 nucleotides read TGTGCCAGCGGACAGGGGGTCGCCGGGGAGCTGTTTTTT.

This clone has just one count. CDR3: CASRTGVNEKLFF. Written as DNA, the CDR3 is TGTGCCAGCAGGACAGGAGTGAATGAAAAACTGTTTTTT. The chain is built from TRBV6-1 and TRBJ1-4; D possibly corresponds to TRBD1 (6 bases). Germline V gene sequence: CDR1 MNHNS, CDR2 SASEGT. The CDR3 loop spans 13 amino acids. Trimming cost V 6 bases and J 5 bases, with 10 bases left between them.

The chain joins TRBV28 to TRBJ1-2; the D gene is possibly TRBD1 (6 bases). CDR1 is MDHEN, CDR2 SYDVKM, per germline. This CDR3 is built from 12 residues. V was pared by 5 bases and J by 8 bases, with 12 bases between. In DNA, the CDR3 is TGTGCCAGCAGTCTCGGACAGAGCGGCTACACCTTC. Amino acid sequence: CASSLGQSGYTF.

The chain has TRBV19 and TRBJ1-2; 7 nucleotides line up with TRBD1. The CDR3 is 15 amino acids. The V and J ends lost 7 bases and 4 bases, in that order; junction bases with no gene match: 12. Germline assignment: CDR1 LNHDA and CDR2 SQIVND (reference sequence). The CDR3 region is CASTDTGQLLYGYTF. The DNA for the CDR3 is TGTGCCAGTACCGACACGGGACAGCTCCTCTATGGCTACACCTTC.

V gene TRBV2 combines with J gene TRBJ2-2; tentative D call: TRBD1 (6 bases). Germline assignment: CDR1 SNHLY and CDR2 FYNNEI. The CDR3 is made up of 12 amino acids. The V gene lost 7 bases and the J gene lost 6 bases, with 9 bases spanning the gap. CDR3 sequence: CASKRGSGELFF. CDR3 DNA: TGTGCCAGCAAAAGGGGGTCCGGGGAGCTGTTTTTT.

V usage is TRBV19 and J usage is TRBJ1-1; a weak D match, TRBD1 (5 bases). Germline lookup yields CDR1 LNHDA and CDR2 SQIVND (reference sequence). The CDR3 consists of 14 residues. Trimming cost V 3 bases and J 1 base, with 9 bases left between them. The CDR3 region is CASSIFGGNTEAFF. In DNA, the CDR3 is TGTGCCAGTAGTATCTTCGGGGGGAACACTGAAGCTTTCTTT.

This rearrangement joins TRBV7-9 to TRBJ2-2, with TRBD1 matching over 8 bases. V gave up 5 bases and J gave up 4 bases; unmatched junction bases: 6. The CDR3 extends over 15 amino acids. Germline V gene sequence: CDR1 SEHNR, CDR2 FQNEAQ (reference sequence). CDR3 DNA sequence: TGTGCCAGCAGCCACGGACAGGGATTCACCGGGGAGCTGTTTTTT. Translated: CASSHGQGFTGELFF.

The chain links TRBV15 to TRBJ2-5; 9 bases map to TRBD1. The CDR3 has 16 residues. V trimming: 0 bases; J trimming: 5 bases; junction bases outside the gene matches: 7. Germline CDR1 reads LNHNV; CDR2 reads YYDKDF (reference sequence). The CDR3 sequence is CATSRDGTGSRETQYF. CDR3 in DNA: TGTGCCACCAGCAGAGACGGGACAGGGAGTAGGGAGACCCAGTACTTC.

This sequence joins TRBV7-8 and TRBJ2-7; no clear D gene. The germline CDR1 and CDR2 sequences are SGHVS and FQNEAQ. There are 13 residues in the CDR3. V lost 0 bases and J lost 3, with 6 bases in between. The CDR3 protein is CASSLASSYEQYF. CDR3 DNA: TGTGCCAGCAGCTTAGCATCCAGCTACGAGCAGTACTTC.

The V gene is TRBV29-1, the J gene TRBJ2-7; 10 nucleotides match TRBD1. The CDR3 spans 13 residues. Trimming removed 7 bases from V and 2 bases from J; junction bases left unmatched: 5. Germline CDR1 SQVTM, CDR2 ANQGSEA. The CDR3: CSGGDRGPYEQYF. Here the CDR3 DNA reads TGCAGCGGGGGGGACAGGGGTCCCTACGAGCAGTACTTC.

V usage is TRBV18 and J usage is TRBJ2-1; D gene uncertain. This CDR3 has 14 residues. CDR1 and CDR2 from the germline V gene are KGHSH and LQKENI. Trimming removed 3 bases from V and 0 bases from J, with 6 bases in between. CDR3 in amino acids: CASSPTPSYNEQFF. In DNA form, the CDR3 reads TGTGCCAGCTCACCTACACCCTCCTACAATGAGCAGTTCTTC.

The CDR3 DNA sequence: TGTGCCAGCAGTCAAAGCGGGGGGAACTACAATGAGCAGTTCTTC. Residues: CASSQSGGNYNEQFF. The chain employs TRBV6-5 and TRBJ2-1; 9 nucleotides line up with TRBD2. CDR3 length: 15 residues. CDR1 is MNHEY and CDR2 is SVGAGI in the germline V gene. V gave up 5 bases and J gave up 3 bases; unmatched junction bases: 5.

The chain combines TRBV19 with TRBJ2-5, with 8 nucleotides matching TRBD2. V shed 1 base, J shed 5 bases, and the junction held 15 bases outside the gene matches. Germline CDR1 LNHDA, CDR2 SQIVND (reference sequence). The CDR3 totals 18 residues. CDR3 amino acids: CASSIAGSGVRRAETQYF. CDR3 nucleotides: TGTGCCAGTAGTATAGCGGGTAGCGGGGTTCGTCGTGCGGAGACCCAGTACTTC.

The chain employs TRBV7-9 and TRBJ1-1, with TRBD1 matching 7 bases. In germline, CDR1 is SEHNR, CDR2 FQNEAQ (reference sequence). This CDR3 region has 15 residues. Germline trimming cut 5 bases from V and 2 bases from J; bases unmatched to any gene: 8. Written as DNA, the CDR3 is TGTGCCAGCAGCCCTCGACAGGGAGGCAACACTGAAGCTTTCTTT. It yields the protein CASSPRQGGNTEAFF.

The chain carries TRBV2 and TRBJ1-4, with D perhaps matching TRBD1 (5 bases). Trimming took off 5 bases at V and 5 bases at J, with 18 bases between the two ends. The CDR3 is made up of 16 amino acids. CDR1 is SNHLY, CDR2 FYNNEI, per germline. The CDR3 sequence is CASSRGGWTRNEKLFF. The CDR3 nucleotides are TGTGCCAGCAGTCGGGGGGGATGGACAAGGAATGAAAAACTGTTTTTT.

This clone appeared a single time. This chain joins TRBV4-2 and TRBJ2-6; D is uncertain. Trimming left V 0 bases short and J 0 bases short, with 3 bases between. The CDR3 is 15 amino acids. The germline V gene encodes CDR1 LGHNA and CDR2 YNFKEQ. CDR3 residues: CASSQDNSGANVLTF. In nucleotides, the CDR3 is TGTGCCAGCAGCCAAGACAACTCTGGGGCCAACGTCCTGACTTTC.